This TCR beta chain emerged from a study of cytomegalovirus exposure and HLA in healthy donors listed by TCRdb under 2017. For the study in its entirety: An earlier analysis of approximately 640 of the donors reported roughly 300 Gb of sequence data and 117 million unique TCR beta sequences from around 200 million T cells. About 300 gigabases of sequencing data and approximately 85 million unique TCR sequences were included in an early release covering roughly 600 HLA-typed donors. Of the roughly 400 genotyped donors, approximately 80% fell in the genetic ancestry cluster associated with self-reported Caucasian donors. The study aimed to test whether cataloging public T cell receptors could reveal signatures of past pathogen exposure. Using immunosequencing, the study profiled T cell repertoires from approximately 700 subjects and related those repertoires to cytomegalovirus serostatus. A separate validation cohort of over 95 different subjects was used in addition to the 666-subject first cohort. The study combined high-throughput TCR immunosequencing, statistical association of individual TCRs with disease status, and machine learning to predict cytomegalovirus infection status. In a later analysis, previously published TCR beta repertoires from 500 to 750 donors were re-analyzed and high-resolution HLA genotyping was added so that TCR occurrence patterns could be studied. Rather than drawing on any new phenotypic data, the later analysis identified candidate immune exposures from TCR beta sequences and the way those sequences occurred across donors. An earlier analysis of roughly 580 of the donors used high-throughput TCR beta sequencing to judge whether each TCR beta V gene segment behaved as functional or pseudogenic. Donor age, sex, ethnicity and CMV serostatus were compiled together with the repertoire data. Genome-wide SNP genotypes for about 60% of the roughly 670 donors were used in a later genetic analysis, which treated that subset as a discovery cohort. Every discovery cohort repertoire had been produced on one sequencing platform. Class I and class II HLA loci were covered by the typing at four-digit resolution. Typing coverage varied by locus: roughly 629-640 donors for A, B, C, DRB1 and DQB1; roughly 520 for DQA1; more than 600 for DPA1; fewer than 480 for DPB1. Roughly 5 DR-DQ haplotypes were handled as single units for association and clustering because linkage in the cohort was strong. Among about 390 genotyped donors of the cohort, an average of about 240,000 unique TCR beta nucleotide sequences were sequenced per donor, roughly a sixth of them non-productive.

Study-wide findings and limitations: An earlier analysis of several hundred of the donors showed that most TCR beta V segments appeared in productive rearrangements either about 90% or about 30% of the time, which broadly matched IMGT annotations. An association between a missense DCLRE1C variant and V-gene and J-gene trimming of TCR beta chains was found in a later genetic analysis and replicated in an independent cohort. Some IMGT-functional V segments, including TRBV6-2 and TRBV6-3, could not be told apart with the 87-base-pair reads, so those segments were excluded. Because counts were too low, roughly 17 rarely observed V segments, including chromosome 9 orphons, were left out of the earlier analysis of a few hundred of the donors. The study gave a list of some 150 TCR beta chains associated with cytomegalovirus. A cluster of highly shared sequence variants was judged likely to represent a technical artifact of the sequencing pipeline. This cohort had only TCR beta chains sequenced, and the lack of alpha or paired-chain data limited which features could be detected. In a later analysis, HLA-associated TCR beta chains were found to be more clonally expanded and to have lower generation probabilities than equally common non-associated chains. A later analysis reported that several top co-occurrence clusters appeared linked to parvovirus B19, influenza, CMV and Epstein-Barr virus. Roughly uniform sequencing depth across donors was assumed in presence/absence analyses, although this assumption may not hold. According to the authors, the approach could potentially be generalized to other disease states and immunological phenotypes. According to a later genetic analysis, donors in an Asian-associated ancestry cluster had fewer N-insertions in productive TCRs than the roughly 700-donor mean. Because HLA typing was missing for some donors at each locus, association tests included only the typed subset. While some public TCRs were present in many individuals, most TCR sequences turned up only very rarely across donors. Linkage disequilibrium might explain the correlated functional status among segregating V segments, but an unknown experimental factor could not be ruled out. Most CMV-associated TCR beta chains appeared to be HLA-restricted in a later analysis, and the HLA associations seemed to be driven largely by CMV exposure. The classifier was reported to diagnose cytomegalovirus status with high specificity and sensitivity in both the original cohort and the validation cohort. A later analysis associated 16,951 TCR beta sequences with specific HLA alleles at a false discovery rate of 0.05. A few of the identified cytomegalovirus-associated TCR beta chains were confirmed in vitro to be specific for cytomegalovirus antigens. When HLA alleles, especially DR and DQ, strongly co-occurred, attributing TCR associations to individual alleles was difficult. For the cohort, immune exposure information was limited to CMV serostatus. A further reported finding was that TCR beta sequences accurately predicted the HLA-A and HLA-B alleles for most subjects in the first cohort. According to a later analysis, TCR association rates differed among HLA loci, with DRB1 alleles showing the most associated TCRs and HLA-C alleles showing the fewest.

On this clone itself: Its specific antigen is unknown. Per-base quality was not reported, and no clone a single base away is much larger than it.

The cohort was made up of 500 to 800 healthy bone marrow donors. At the time of sampling, all cohort members were nominally healthy, though unrecorded immune exposures were likely present. The donor was CMV seronegative and was included in the group of about 350 seronegative cohort members. Each donor provided a peripheral blood sample, and peripheral blood mononuclear cells were used for TCR beta sequencing. Genomic DNA was extracted from the blood cell samples with the Qiagen DNeasy Blood Extraction Kit. The library was built by means of the immunoSEQ multiplex PCR assay. For the multiplex PCR, a mixture combining 60 forward primers for TCR Vbeta segments and 13 reverse primers for TCR Jbeta segments was used. The CDR3 region of rearranged TCR beta genes was amplified from genomic DNA with a multiplex PCR assay. The Illumina HiSeq System was used to sequence the amplified TCR beta libraries as 87-base-pair reads. Under the source paper's analysis protocol: A later analysis tallied 80 million to 95 million unique TCR beta chains across the 666 repertoires, and 10 million to 11 million of those chains were shared by two or more donors. Raw reads were error-corrected and collapsed into unique sequences with a nearest-neighbor algorithm that merged closely related sequences to remove PCR and sequencing errors. To assign V, D and J gene segments, CDR3 sequences were aligned to IMGT reference sequences. For a sequence to be retained, a match of at least six nucleotides was required to both a V gene segment and a J gene segment. Rearrangements were called productive when the CDR3 lacked stop codons and stayed in frame with V and J; all others were non-productive. CDR3 was defined by IMGT convention, running from the second conserved V-encoded cysteine to the conserved J-encoded phenylalanine. The earlier analysis of 450 to 750 of the donors excluded any sequence lacking an unambiguous match to a single V gene segment. In an earlier analysis of approximately 500 of the donors, a V segment was called functional when productive rearrangements were above 56.7%, and segregating when the standard deviation between donors exceeded 5%. A statistical classification framework was developed to diagnose cytomegalovirus status using the catalog of TCR beta chain sequences. V and J gene assignment, in a later analysis, came from comparing TCR nucleotide sequences with IMGT/GENE-DB human TR gene sequences. A later analysis assigned CDR3 sequences and most-parsimonious VDJ recombination scenarios with the TCRdist pipeline. In a later analysis, each TCR beta chain was defined by its CDR3 amino acid sequence together with its V-gene family, and reads without a unique V-gene family were excluded. A later analysis removed 450 to 600 highly shared, low-generation-probability nucleotide sequences to deal with suspected cross-contamination and a sequencing artifact. For each public chain, a later analysis derived a clonal expansion index from normalized ranks of inferred template counts within each repertoire. Generation probabilities in a later analysis came from a VDJ recombination model fitted to out-of-frame rearrangements, and those results were checked against IGoR. Hypergeometric tests were used in a later analysis to score TCR-TCR, TCR-HLA and TCR-CMV co-occurrence, with a repertoire-size bias correction applied to the TCR pairs. To estimate false discovery rates, a later analysis permuted the HLA or CMV assignments 20 times. In a later analysis, co-occurring TCRs were grouped using DBSCAN, with TCRdist sequence similarity added in when clustering inside HLA-allele-positive subsets. Repertoires with fewer than 30,000 or more than 120,000 public chains, plus five repertoires with anomalous nucleotide sharing, were excluded from co-occurrence clustering. This is the immuneACCESS table as TCRdb keeps it, with only in-frame sequences that have V and J called. A part of the clones is gone; compared with another copy, unresolved V genes explain less than half, and the rest is unexplained. That table is the source of V, J and clone size, and D and trimming were worked out from the DNA. Across this sample there are more than 200,000 clones, with about 75% seen only once. Together, the top ten hold 1.8% of the sample.

The germline V gene (reference sequence) specifies GTSNPN as CDR1 and SVGIG as CDR2. V and J are trimmed by 5 bases and 3 bases, and the gene matches miss 6 bases of the junction. The CDR3 runs 13 amino acids, cysteine and phenylalanine included. Of the read, only the CDR3 DNA is kept; its 39 bases are in frame from base 1. This clonotype originated in a male donor in good health and CMV-seronegative. The sequence is built from TRBV30 and TRBJ2-7, with 8 middle bases fitting TRBD1. Material: PBMCs. CDR3 protein: CAWGDRPLYEQYF. DNA sequence: TGTGCCTGGGGGGACAGGCCCCTCTACGAGCAGTACTTC.